Only a few counts were recorded for the clone carrying this TCR beta chain. Its cognate antigen is unknown. This record belongs to a study of cytomegalovirus exposure and HLA in healthy donors. Study in general: An analysis done earlier identified approximately 120 million unique TCR beta sequences from 200 million or so T cells.

General study results and limits: TCR beta V- and J-gene trimming, according to a later analysis, was linked to a missense DCLRE1C variant. Judged likely to be a sequencing artifact was a cluster of highly shared sequence variants.

Researchers ran the PCR with 60 Vbeta and 13 Jbeta primers. Method: immunoSEQ multiplex PCR; TCRdb's copy keeps in-frame clones and lacks some. The table has roughly 200,000 clones, 82% seen once; the top ten hold more than 0.45%. Trimming removed 6 bases from V and 2 bases from J, with 9 bases in between. The CDR3 runs 13 residues. CDR1 and CDR2 (germline): SGHTA, FQGTGA. The sequenced sample consisted of PBMCs. The V and J genes are TRBV7-3 and TRBJ2-3; perhaps TRBD1 as D (5 bases). This sequence was found in a woman in her forties or fifties in good health and CMV-seronegative. DNA of the CDR3: TGTGCCAGCAGACCGGACAACACAGATACGCAGTATTTT. It is translated as CASRPDNTDTQYF.